Here is one T cell receptor (beta chain) with its context. This clonotype was recorded many times. Its specific antigen is unknown. No quality values exist for individual bases; no much larger clone is one base distant. This specimen comes from a study of T-cell memory formation after mild COVID-19 (dated by TCRdb to 2020 to 2023). For the wider study: Most TCR sequence clusters were specific to one of the two donors. T-cell clones expanding and contracting after mild COVID-19 in a couple of donors were tracked by longitudinal TCRalpha and TCRbeta repertoire sequencing. The cohort was made up of two young adult volunteers, one female and one male, who were previously healthy.

Broader findings and caveats from the paper: Some responding clones were found in pre-infection memory, which suggests that pre-existing cross-reactive memory T cells took part in the SARS-CoV-2 response. Only two mild cases were covered in the study, and larger cohorts including severe cases with pre-infection samples were considered necessary. Balanced CD4/CD8 phenotypes were observed for clones contracting from day 15 to 85, whereas a bias towards CD4+ was observed for a second wave of clones expanding from day 15 to 37. Contracting CD4+ clones appeared mostly in the CM and EM memory subsets, whereas CD8+ clones were enriched in EMRA. The second-wave clones that peaked on day 37 were not confirmed to be SARS-CoV-2 specific.

Sequencing relied on an Illumina NovaSeq 6000. Using 5'RACE with constant-segment primers, TCRalpha and TCRbeta cDNA libraries were constructed, with sample barcodes and unique molecular identifiers added in the process. RNA was extracted from every sample with Trizol reagent. Library amplification was performed in two PCR steps, and a second sample barcode and Illumina TruSeq adapters were introduced in the second step. The libraries were sequenced on an Illumina NovaSeq using 2 x 150 bp paired-end reads. The study's processing was this. The reads were demultiplexed and collapsed into UMI-guided consensus sequences using migec v1.2.7. With mixcr v2.1.11, UMI consensuses were aligned to TRA and TRB V and J templates and assembled into clonotypes. Expanded or contracted clonotypes were those called significant by both edgeR and NoisET, with noise models trained on biological replicates. For edgeR calls, the cutoffs were a false discovery rate-adjusted p below 0.01 and a log2 fold-change threshold of 1. As an exploratory analysis of dynamics, PCA with hierarchical clustering was applied to max-normalized trajectories of the 1000 most abundant clonotypes. Each responding clone was given a CD4 or CD8 phenotype based on the CD4+ and CD8+ repertoires, which had been sequenced separately. Starting from the raw public reads, TCRdb applied fastp trimming at Q25, assembled clones with MiXCR and retained in-frame beta chains. CDR3 protein sequences are deduplicated, and each keeps its most common genes and DNA. The V and J calls here are based on TCRdb, not the publication. This sample comprises approximately 340,000 distinct CDR3 sequences, less than 20% of them detected only once. In total, the top ten clones hold around 20% of the sample.

Ficoll-Paque density gradient centrifugation was used to isolate PBMCs. The sample consisted of PBMCs or a T cell subset sorted from them (not recorded which). The origin of this receptor is a man younger than 35 who had mild COVID-19 (a few samples of this study predate the infection). The sample titles of this study are shuffled in the database, so cell type and time point are left out; the donor was told from shared clones.

The CDR3 here reads CASSPNPDRGLGGTGELFF. The base sequence is TGCGCCAGCAGCCCTAACCCGGACAGGGGGCTAGGCGGCACCGGGGAGCTGTTTTTT. The chain is assembled from TRBV5-1 and TRBJ2-2, and 11 junctional nucleotides match TRBD1. Taken from cysteine to phenylalanine, the CDR3 has 19 residues. CDR3 DNA only is kept here, 57 bases in frame from base 1. The germline V end is reduced by 4 bases and the J end by 4 bases; junction bases left unmatched: 15. CDR1 and CDR2 were assigned from the germline V gene as SGHRS and YFSETQ.